These 10 T cell receptor beta chains were sequenced from one sample in a study of T cells in Graves' hyperthyroidism and ophthalmopathy. RNA transcripts yielded amplified TCR beta CDR3 regions. First-round RT-PCR with HTBI primers amplified the TCR CDR3 region. TCRdb called the multiplex PCR reads again in MiXCR, with one record for every CDR3 protein. The table has hundreds of thousands of distinct CDR3 sequences, more than 15% seen once. The sequenced material came from blood. These receptors originate from a woman between 40 and 55 years old with Graves' ophthalmopathy.

The table lists this clonotype with a few counts. Here the CDR3 DNA reads TGTGCCAGCCTAGATGGAAACACCATATATTTT. Protein product: CASLDGNTIYF. J is TRBJ1-3 and V is TRBV6-2 or TRBV6-3; D uncertain. Trimming cost V 8 bases and J 3 bases, with 5 bases left between them. This CDR3 is 11 amino acids long. Germline loops: CDR1 MNHEY, CDR2 SVGEGT.

This clonotype has at least ten counts. The chain carries TRBV2 and TRBJ1-5; 8 bases align to TRBD1. The CDR3 runs to 13 residues. The V and J ends lost 7 bases and 5 bases, in that order; junction bases with no gene match: 4. Looked up from germline, CDR1 is SNHLY and CDR2 is FYNNEI. This chain's CDR3 is CASKPTGDQPQHF. As DNA, the CDR3 is TGTGCCAGCAAACCGACAGGGGATCAGCCCCAGCATTTT.

This clonotype was seen repeatedly, ten times or more. The chain combines TRBV11-2 with TRBJ2-7; the D gene is possibly TRBD2 (7 bases). There are 17 residues in the CDR3. The germline CDR1 and CDR2 sequences are SGHAT and FQNNGV. Trimming took off 5 bases at V and 6 bases at J, with 26 bases between the two ends. The CDR3 spells CASSTPHPGEGLGEQYF. The CDR3 DNA sequence: TGTGCCAGCAGCACACCTCATCCAGGGGAGGGCCTCGGCGAGCAGTACTTC. Using reference TRBV11-2 and TRBJ2-7 for the parts outside the CDR3, the full variable domain is EAGVAQSPRYKIIEKRQSVAFWCNPISGHATLYWYQQILGQGPKLLIQFQNNGVVDDSQLPKDRFSAERLKGVDSTLKIQPAKLEDSAVYLCASSTPHPGEGLGEQYFGPGTRLTVT.

This clonotype has ten or more counts. The chain joins TRBV3-1 to TRBJ2-3, with 7 bases aligning to TRBD1. V shed 3 bases, J shed 2 bases, and the junction held 8 bases outside the gene matches. The CDR3 sequence is 16 residues long. Looked up from germline, CDR1 is LGHDT and CDR2 is YNNKEL (reference sequence). The CDR3 reads CASSHRWTGDTDTQYF. For the CDR3, the DNA is TGTGCCAGCAGCCACCGATGGACAGGAGACACAGATACGCAGTATTTT.

To note about this clonotype: Since a much larger clone is just one base distant, this may be a read error. The chain links TRBV2 to TRBJ1-2, with a possible D match to TRBD1 (5 bases). The CDR3 has 13 amino acids. V lost 2 bases, J lost 9 bases, and 13 bases lay in between. Germline assignment: CDR1 SNHLY and CDR2 FYNNEI. The CDR3 sequence is CASSEQGSHSYTF. The CDR3 region has the DNA TGTGCCAGCAGTGAACAGGGTAGCCATAGCTACACCTTC.

A note on this clonotype: A single base separates this from a much larger clone, so it may be a read error. J is TRBJ2-5 and V is TRBV12-3 or TRBV12-4, with D unclear. This CDR3 has 12 residues. The CDR3 loop reads CASGLGLETQNF. The CDR3 DNA sequence: TGTGCCAGCGGCCTAGGGTTGGAGACCCAGAACTTC.

This clonotype was picked up many times. The CDR3 DNA is TGTGCCAGCAGCGATACTCCAGATACGCAGTATTTT. As protein: CASSDTPDTQYF. The rearrangement links TRBV3-1 to TRBJ2-3, with D uncertain. Germline V CDR1 and CDR2: LGHDT, YNNKEL (reference sequence). The CDR3 length is 12 residues. With 5 bases removed from V and 4 bases from J, the gap between germline ends came to 7 bases.

This clonotype was recorded many times. This chain connects TRBV29-1 to TRBJ2-3, with D possibly being TRBD2 (6 bases). CDR3 length: 12 residues. The germline CDR1 and CDR2 sequences are SQVTM and ANQGSEA. Trimming shortened V by 2 bases and J by 4 bases, and 7 bases separated the two germline ends. CDR3 amino acids: CSVERDSDTQYF. The CDR3, as DNA: TGCAGCGTTGAAAGGGACTCAGATACGCAGTATTTT.

The chain links TRBV6-1 to TRBJ1-5; D may be TRBD1 (6 bases). This CDR3 is built from 15 residues. The germline gives CDR1 MNHNS, CDR2 SASEGT. V was trimmed by 4 bases and J by 3 bases, leaving 13 bases between them. The CDR3 loop reads CASSAVTGVNQPQHF. The CDR3, as DNA: TGTGCCAGCAGTGCAGTGACAGGCGTCAATCAGCCCCAGCATTTT.

As to this clonotype: A much larger clonotype is one base distant, so this may be a read error. The chain combines TRBV6-4 with TRBJ2-2; maybe TRBD1 (6 bases). The CDR3 has 14 amino acids. Germline CDR1 reads MRHNA; CDR2 reads SNTAGT. Here the CDR3 DNA reads TGTGCCAGCAGTCGGGAAGGGGGAACCGGGGAGATGTTTTTT. This codes for CASSREGGTGEMFF.